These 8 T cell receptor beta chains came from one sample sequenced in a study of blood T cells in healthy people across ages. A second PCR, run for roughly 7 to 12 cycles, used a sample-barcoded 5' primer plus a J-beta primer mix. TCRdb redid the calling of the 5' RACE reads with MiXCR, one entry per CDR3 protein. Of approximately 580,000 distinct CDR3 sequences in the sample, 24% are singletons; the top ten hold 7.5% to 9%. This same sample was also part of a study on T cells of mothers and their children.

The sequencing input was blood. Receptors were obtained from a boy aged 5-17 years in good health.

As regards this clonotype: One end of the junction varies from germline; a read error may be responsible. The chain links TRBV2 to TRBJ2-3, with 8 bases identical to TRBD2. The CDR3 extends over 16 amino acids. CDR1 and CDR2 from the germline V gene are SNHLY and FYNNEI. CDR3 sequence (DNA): TGTGCCAGCAGTGGAGTCGGGAGGGAGGAGACAGATACGCAGGATTTT. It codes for CASSGVGREETDTQDF.

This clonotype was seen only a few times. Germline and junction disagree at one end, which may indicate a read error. CDR3 protein: CANSGGVAWGGTDTQYF. The CDR3 coding sequence is TGTGCCAACAGCGGAGGAGTAGCGTGGGGTGGTACAGATACGCAGTATTTT. This sequence joins TRBV9 and TRBJ2-3, with a tentative D call TRBD2 (5 bases). Germline V lookup: CDR1 SGDLS, CDR2 YYNGEE. This CDR3 is 17 amino acids long.

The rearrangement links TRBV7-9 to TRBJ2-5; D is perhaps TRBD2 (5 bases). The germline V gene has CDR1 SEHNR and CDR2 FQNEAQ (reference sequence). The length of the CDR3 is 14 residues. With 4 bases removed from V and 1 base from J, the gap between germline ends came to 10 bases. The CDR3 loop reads CASSSGLLQETQYF. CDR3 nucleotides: TGTGCCAGCAGCTCGGGGTTACTCCAAGAGACCCAGTACTTC. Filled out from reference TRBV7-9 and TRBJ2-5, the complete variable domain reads DTGVSQNPRHKITKRGQNVTFRCDPISEHNRLYWYRQTLGQGPEFLTYFQNEAQLEKSRLLSDRFSAERPKGSFSTLEIQRTEQGDSAMYLCASSSGLLQETQYFGPGTRLLVL.

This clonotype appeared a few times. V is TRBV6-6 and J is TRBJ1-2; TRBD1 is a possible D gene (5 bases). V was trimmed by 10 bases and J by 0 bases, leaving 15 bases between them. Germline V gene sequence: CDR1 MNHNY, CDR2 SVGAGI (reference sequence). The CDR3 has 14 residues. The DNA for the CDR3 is TGTGCCACTGCTGGGGGGGGGACTAACTATGGCTACACCTTC. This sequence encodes CATAGGGTNYGYTF.

The CDR3 spells CASSLEGTRGVNEQFF. In DNA form, the CDR3 reads TGTGCCAGCAGCTTAGAGGGGACTAGGGGTGTCAATGAGCAGTTCTTC. The chain couples TRBV7-2 to TRBJ2-1, with 8 bases lining up with TRBD2. CDR3 length equals 16 residues. From germline, CDR1 is SGHTA and CDR2 FQGNSA. After removal of 1 base from V and 6 bases from J, the junction contained 8 bases not matched to a gene.

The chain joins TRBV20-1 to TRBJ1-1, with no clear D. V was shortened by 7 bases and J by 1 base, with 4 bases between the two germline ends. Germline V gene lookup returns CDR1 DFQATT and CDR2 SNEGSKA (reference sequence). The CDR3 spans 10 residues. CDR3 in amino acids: CSVWNTEAFF. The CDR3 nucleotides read TGCAGTGTATGGAACACTGAAGCTTTCTTT.

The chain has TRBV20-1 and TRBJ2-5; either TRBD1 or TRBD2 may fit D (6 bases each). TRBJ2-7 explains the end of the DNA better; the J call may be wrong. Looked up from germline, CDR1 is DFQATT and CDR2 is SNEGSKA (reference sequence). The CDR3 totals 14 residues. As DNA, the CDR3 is TGCAGTGCTAGTTCATTTAGGGGGGCGTACGAGCAGTACTTC. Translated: CSASSFRGAYEQYF.

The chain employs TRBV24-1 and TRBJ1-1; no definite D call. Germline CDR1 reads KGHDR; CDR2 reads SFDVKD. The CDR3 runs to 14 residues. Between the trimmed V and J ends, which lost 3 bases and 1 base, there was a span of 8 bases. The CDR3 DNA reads TGTGCCACCAGTGATAATGGGCGGAACACTGAAGCTTTCTTT. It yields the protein CATSDNGRNTEAFF.